This T cell receptor beta chain is drawn from a study of T cell changes during pregnancy in multiple sclerosis. V was pared by 0 bases and J by 7 bases, with 11 bases between. The CDR3 has 14 residues. Germline V gene sequence: CDR1 SGDLS, CDR2 YYNGEE. The protocol was immunoSEQ multiplex PCR, while the TCRdb copy is restricted to in-frame clones and leaves out a portion. The sample lists around 31,000 clones, about 92% occurring once. The chain links TRBV9 to TRBJ1-5; D unclear. This specimen was CD4+ T cells from peripheral blood mononuclear cells, taken in the second trimester of pregnancy. This TCR was recovered from a female donor with multiple sclerosis, enrolled in a pregnancy study. CDR3 amino acids: CASSVGRERQPQHF. The CDR3 coding sequence is TGTGCCAGCAGCGTAGGGCGGGAAAGGCAGCCCCAGCATTTT.